The present T cell receptor beta chain was sequenced within a study of CD8+ T cells in alopecia areata. Study details: Each of the treated patients was given oral tofacitinib, 5 to 10 mg twice daily, for moderate-to-severe alopecia areata. Dosing with tofacitinib proceeded for 6 to 18 months, followed by 6 months off drug.

Study-level results: As there was one nonresponder, how baseline CD8+ expansion relates to response remains uncertain.

The sequencing template was cDNA reverse transcribed from extracted RNA. Method: immunoSEQ multiplex PCR; TCRdb's copy keeps in-frame clones and lacks some. Seen here are about 210,000 clones, around 65% observed once, and the top ten hold 0.95% to 1.5%. Per germline, CDR1 SGHTA and CDR2 FQGTGA. V dropped 8 bases and J dropped 7; count of bases not matched to a gene: 3. The CDR3 length is 13 residues. As concerns this clone: What it binds is unknown.

Treatment in this sample: oral pan-JAK inhibitor, 5-10 mg twice daily. Patients with alopecia areata provided lesional scalp punch biopsies as well as peripheral blood. This receptor was taken from a human donor with alopecia areata. Sample: CD4+ T cells sorted from blood, taken at roughly week 45, from a patient treated with tofacitinib. V and J are TRBV7-3 and TRBJ1-6, with TRBD1 matching 9 bases. The CDR3 reads CASGQGKNSPLHF. The DNA of the CDR3 is TGTGCCAGCGGACAGGGGAAGAATTCACCCCTCCACTTT.